This T cell receptor beta chain is from a study of blood T cell repertoires in COVID-19. Assay used: immunoSEQ multiplex PCR; TCRdb lists only in-frame clones, some missing. The repertoire includes some 190,000 clones, roughly 84% of them detected once, and 4.9% sits in the top ten. This sequence originates from a woman at least 80 years old with acute or convalescent COVID-19. The sequenced sample was peripheral blood.

CDR3 region: CASSAGTGRGDEQFF. CDR3 sequence (DNA): TGCGCCAGCAGCGCCGGGACAGGGAGAGGCGATGAGCAGTTCTTC. The chain carries TRBV10-1 and TRBJ2-1; TRBD1 matches 9 bases. The CDR3 runs to 15 residues. The germline gives CDR1 WNHNN, CDR2 SYGVQD (reference sequence). V lost 6 bases to trimming and J lost 8 bases; unmatched junction nucleotides: 11.